The 31 T cell receptor beta chains below come from one sample, sequenced in a study of regulatory T cells in long-lasting Graves disease. Construction of the TCR beta libraries employed iRepertoire HTBI primers in conjunction with Arm-PCR of CDR3 regions. TCRdb processed the multiplex PCR reads anew with MiXCR; each CDR3 protein has one entry. The table has hundreds of thousands of distinct CDR3 sequences, approximately 16% seen once; the top ten hold around 25%. Time point described: newly diagnosed GD, antithyroid drugs for less than 3 months. TCR sequences were obtained from RNA taken from PBMCs. The same specimen was also included in a second study, on T cells in Graves' hyperthyroidism and ophthalmopathy.

The input for sequencing was peripheral blood mononuclear cells (PBMCs), taken at new diagnosis, from a patient treated with antithyroid drugs. Receptor source: a woman aged 35 to 60 with Graves disease.

This clonotype was counted ten times or more. The CDR3 DNA reads TGTGCCAGCAGTTTAATGACGCGGGGGGGAGCTTTCTTT. This gives the protein CASSLMTRGGAFF. V usage is TRBV28 and J usage is TRBJ1-1; possible D gene TRBD1, 5 bases. V gave up 2 bases and J gave up 10 bases, with 14 bases separating them. Germline-derived CDR1 and CDR2 are MDHEN and SYDVKM. This CDR3 spans 13 amino acids.

This clonotype was found once. A much larger clone differs by one base, so this may be a read error. This chain joins TRBV11-3 and TRBJ1-5, with 8 bases identical to TRBD1. CDR3 size: 17 residues. The ends lost 1 base at V and 6 bases at J; junction bases unmatched: 11. Germline V gene lookup returns CDR1 SGHNT and CDR2 YENEEA. In DNA, the CDR3 is TGTGCCAGCAGCTTAGTGTCAGAGACAGGGGTGATTCAGCCCCAGCATTTT. This encodes CASSLVSETGVIQPQHF.

The genes are TRBV5-6 and TRBJ2-7; 9 nucleotides match TRBD2. CDR1 SGHDT and CDR2 YYEEEE come from the germline V gene. The CDR3 runs 15 residues. The ends lost 2 bases at V and 3 bases at J; junction bases unmatched: 6. The CDR3 spells CASSLTGLAIYEQYF. In nucleotides, the CDR3 is TGTGCCAGCAGCTTAACGGGACTAGCAATCTACGAGCAGTACTTC. Full variable domain (missing parts from reference TRBV5-6 and TRBJ2-7): DAGVTQSPTHLIKTRGQQVTLRCSPKSGHDTVSWYQQALGQGPQFIFQYYEEEERQRGNFPDRFSGHQFPNYSSELNVNALLLGDSALYLCASSLTGLAIYEQYFGPGTRLTVT.

The gene calls are TRBV19 and TRBJ2-2; no firm D call. Germline CDR1 LNHDA, CDR2 SQIVND (reference sequence). Deletions cut 5 bases from V and 4 bases from J, with 8 bases between. The CDR3 loop spans 13 amino acids. The CDR3 coding sequence is TGTGCCAGTAGTGCGATTTTCACCGGGGAGCTGTTTTTT. It specifies CASSAIFTGELFF.

This clonotype was seen many times. This chain links TRBV28 with TRBJ1-2; 8 nucleotides line up with TRBD1. The V and J ends lost 6 bases and 0 bases, in that order; junction bases with no gene match: 6. Per germline, CDR1 MDHEN and CDR2 SYDVKM. This CDR3 contains 15 residues. The CDR3 loop is CASRQTGEANYGYTF. CDR3 coding DNA: TGTGCCAGCAGACAGACAGGGGAAGCTAACTATGGCTACACCTTC.

J is TRBJ1-1 and V is TRBV6-2 or TRBV6-3, with 8 positions matching TRBD1. The CDR3 consists of 14 residues. Germline-derived CDR1 and CDR2 are MNHEY and SVGEGT. J was trimmed by 3 bases and V by 5 bases; bases with no gene match: 5. This CDR3 is CASSAQGGYTEAFF. The CDR3 coding sequence is TGTGCCAGCAGTGCACAGGGGGGGTACACTGAAGCTTTCTTT.

The sample holds many counts of this clonotype. This chain joins TRBV11-2 and TRBJ2-7; D possibly corresponds to TRBD1 (6 bases). The germline V and J ends were trimmed by 6 bases and 2 bases, with 11 bases remaining between them. This CDR3 is built from 13 residues. Germline V gene lookup returns CDR1 SGHAT and CDR2 FQNNGV. CDR3 DNA sequence: TGTGCCAGCAGTCCACAGGGTCCCTACGAGCAGTACTTC. It specifies CASSPQGPYEQYF.

The J gene is TRBJ1-6, the V gene TRBV3-1, with D perhaps TRBD1 (5 bases). The CDR3 runs to 14 residues. Germline loops: CDR1 LGHDT, CDR2 YNNKEL (reference sequence). Trimming stripped 1 base from V and 10 bases from J, with 11 bases between. The CDR3 spells CASSQVSGRSPLHF. The CDR3 bases are TGTGCCAGCAGCCAAGTATCAGGGAGATCACCCCTCCACTTT.

At least ten counts were recorded for this clonotype. The V call is TRBV30, the J call TRBJ1-5; D not certain. Deletions cut 4 bases from V and 4 bases from J, with 11 bases between. Looked up from germline, CDR1 is GTSNPN and CDR2 is SVGIG (reference sequence). This CDR3 spans 13 amino acids. DNA for the CDR3: TGTGCCTGGAACCCTAGCCTGAATCAGCCCCAGCATTTT. Amino acid sequence: CAWNPSLNQPQHF. Full variable domain (remainder filled in from reference TRBV30 and TRBJ1-5): SQTIHQWPATLVQPVGSPLSLECTVEGTSNPNLYWYRQAAGRGLQLLFYSVGIGQISSEVPQNLSASRPQDRQFILSSKKLLLSDSGFYLCAWNPSLNQPQHFGDGTRLSIL.

This clonotype was picked up a small number of times. This chain links TRBV19 with TRBJ1-5; D might be TRBD1 (5 bases). This CDR3 has 15 amino acids. The germline V gene has CDR1 LNHDA and CDR2 SQIVND (reference sequence). With 3 bases removed from V and 3 bases from J, the gap between germline ends came to 12 bases. The CDR3 protein is CASSIRADNNQPQHF. The CDR3 DNA sequence: TGTGCCAGTAGTATCAGAGCGGACAACAATCAGCCCCAGCATTTT.

The chain joins TRBV3-1 to TRBJ2-2; D unclear. There are 14 residues in the CDR3. From germline, CDR1 is LGHDT and CDR2 YNNKEL (reference sequence). V lost 1 base and J lost 10, with 13 bases in between. CDR3: CASSQVPHNQELFF. The CDR3 DNA reads TGTGCCAGCAGCCAAGTACCCCACAACCAGGAGCTGTTTTTT.

The J gene is TRBJ2-7, the V gene TRBV28, with 9 bases identical to TRBD1. The CDR3 length is 15 residues. From germline, CDR1 is MDHEN and CDR2 SYDVKM. V trimming: 6 bases; J trimming: 5 bases; junction bases outside the gene matches: 11. CDR3 in amino acids: CASSSWTGAGDEQYF. The DNA for the CDR3 is TGTGCCAGCAGCTCCTGGACAGGGGCAGGGGACGAGCAGTACTTC.

This clonotype appeared a few times. The chain carries TRBV7-9 and TRBJ1-1; D remains unclear. Germline V gene data show CDR1 as SEHNR and CDR2 as FQNEAQ (reference sequence). This CDR3 contains 13 residues. V gave up 5 bases and J gave up 6 bases, with 13 bases separating them. CDR3 bases: TGTGCCAGCAGCCCACACGGGCGGGCTGAAGCTTTCTTT. The encoded protein is CASSPHGRAEAFF. The full variable domain, with the rest looked up from reference TRBV7-9 and TRBJ1-1, is DTGVSQNPRHKITKRGQNVTFRCDPISEHNRLYWYRQTLGQGPEFLTYFQNEAQLEKSRLLSDRFSAERPKGSFSTLEIQRTEQGDSAMYLCASSPHGRAEAFFGQGTRLTVV.

For this clonotype: This clone may be a read error of a much larger clone one base away. The chain combines TRBV6-1 with TRBJ2-7, with D possibly being TRBD1 or TRBD2 (5 bases each). Germline V gene lookup returns CDR1 MNHNS and CDR2 SASEGT. The CDR3 totals 13 residues. V gave up 6 bases and J gave up 8 bases, with 17 bases separating them. The CDR3 is CASSGTSRGKQYF. The DNA of the CDR3 is TGTGCCAGCAGCGGGACCTCAAGGGGCAAGCAGTACTTC.

This clonotype was seen repeatedly, ten times or more. The chain recombines TRBV7-2 with TRBJ1-1; D gene ambiguous. The CDR3 totals 13 residues. Germline CDR1 reads SGHTA; CDR2 reads FQGNSA. With 5 bases removed from V and 6 bases from J, the gap between germline ends came to 13 bases. As DNA, the CDR3 is TGTGCCAGCAGCCTAAGTACTGTATCTGAAGCTTTCTTT. Translated: CASSLSTVSEAFF.

The table lists this clonotype with a few counts. This chain connects TRBV5-1 to TRBJ2-3; weak D call: TRBD1 (6 bases). Germline V gene sequence: CDR1 SGHRS, CDR2 YFSETQ. The CDR3 has 16 amino acids. V lost 2 bases, J lost 1 base, and 14 bases lay in between. The CDR3 bases are TGCGCCAGCAGCTTCTACAGGGTATTACGCACAGATACGCAGTATTTT. It is translated as CASSFYRVLRTDTQYF.

This clonotype was counted a few times. The rearrangement uses TRBV28 and TRBJ2-1; 8 nucleotides line up with TRBD2. Looked up from germline, CDR1 is MDHEN and CDR2 is SYDVKM. V lost 9 bases, J lost 8 bases, and 18 bases stayed unmatched. The CDR3 has 16 residues. The chain's CDR3 is CASSIPGGPRGDEQFF. CDR3 DNA: TGTGCCAGTAGTATCCCGGGGGGGCCCCGGGGGGATGAGCAGTTCTTC.

This clonotype was found many times. V and J are TRBV7-9 and TRBJ2-7; D gene ambiguous. This CDR3 is built from 12 residues. V lost 0 bases and J 6 bases, leaving 6 bases between the germline ends. Germline V CDR1 and CDR2: SEHNR, FQNEAQ (reference sequence). CDR3 sequence (DNA): TGTGCCAGCAGCTTAGCGTCCGTCGAGCAGTACTTC. It codes for CASSLASVEQYF. Full variable domain (rest looked up from reference TRBV7-9 and TRBJ2-7): DTGVSQNPRHKITKRGQNVTFRCDPISEHNRLYWYRQTLGQGPEFLTYFQNEAQLEKSRLLSDRFSAERPKGSFSTLEIQRTEQGDSAMYLCASSLASVEQYFGPGTRLTVT.

This chain uses TRBV6-1 with TRBJ1-2, with D perhaps matching TRBD1 (5 bases). The CDR3 covers 12 residues. Germline V gene lookup returns CDR1 MNHNS and CDR2 SASEGT. The germline V and J ends were trimmed by 10 bases and 3 bases, with 12 bases remaining between them. The CDR3, as DNA: TGTGCCACCCTCCAGGGCGACTATGGCTACACCTTC. This gives the protein CATLQGDYGYTF.

The sample holds many counts of this clonotype. The J gene is TRBJ2-7, the V gene TRBV28; D ambiguous. V lost 3 bases and J 5 bases, leaving 14 bases between the germline ends. CDR1 is MDHEN and CDR2 is SYDVKM in the germline V gene. The CDR3 consists of 14 residues. The CDR3 sequence: CASSFSPSRDEQYF. CDR3 nucleotides: TGTGCCAGCAGTTTTAGTCCCAGCCGGGACGAGCAGTACTTC. Complete variable domain (other parts from reference TRBV28 and TRBJ2-7): DVKVTQSSRYLVKRTGEKVFLECVQDMDHENMFWYRQDPGLGLRLIYFSYDVKMKEKGDIPEGYSVSREKKERFSLILESASTNQTSMYLCASSFSPSRDEQYFGPGTRLTVT.

The rearrangement links TRBV7-6 to TRBJ2-2; a possible D gene is TRBD1 (5 bases). The CDR3 spans 13 residues. Germline V gene lookup returns CDR1 SGHVS and CDR2 FNYEAQ. Deletions cut 5 bases from V and 7 bases from J, with 11 bases between. The CDR3 loop reads CASSPGMGGELFF. CDR3 in DNA: TGTGCCAGCAGCCCAGGGATGGGCGGGGAGCTGTTTTTT.

This rearrangement joins TRBV20-1 to TRBJ1-5, with a possible D match to TRBD1 (6 bases). CDR1 DFQATT and CDR2 SNEGSKA come from the germline V gene (reference sequence). The CDR3 totals 14 residues. Deletions cut 0 bases from V and 7 bases from J, with 13 bases between. CDR3 DNA: TGCAGTGCTAGAGATCGGACAGAGCCGCAGCCCCAGCATTTT. It specifies CSARDRTEPQPQHF.

CDR3 sequence reads: CASSIGHPNQPQHF. In DNA, the CDR3 is TGTGCCAGTAGTATAGGACACCCCAATCAGCCCCAGCATTTT. The chain is built from TRBV19 and TRBJ1-5; D is uncertain. Germline lookup yields CDR1 LNHDA and CDR2 SQIVND (reference sequence). V lost 1 base, J lost 3 bases, and 7 bases lay in between. There are 14 residues in the CDR3.

This clonotype has a count of ten or more. The V call is TRBV15, the J call TRBJ1-2, with D uncertain. The V end was cut by 5 bases, the J end by 4 bases, with 11 bases between. Per the germline V gene, CDR1 is LNHNV and CDR2 is YYDKDF (reference sequence). This CDR3 is built from 13 residues. The CDR3 DNA reads as TGTGCCACCAGCCGCGGGGAGGGCTATGGCTACACCTTC. The encoded protein is CATSRGEGYGYTF.

The V and J genes are TRBV28 and TRBJ1-3, with D possibly matching TRBD1 (6 bases). The CDR3 is 13 amino acids. The germline V gene has CDR1 MDHEN and CDR2 SYDVKM. V was clipped by 8 bases and J by 0 bases, with 8 bases between them. The CDR3 sequence is CASFRGSGNTIYF. In DNA form, the CDR3 reads TGTGCCAGCTTCAGGGGCTCTGGAAACACCATATATTTT.

The gene calls are TRBV29-1 and TRBJ2-7, with 10 bases aligning to TRBD1. This CDR3 has 16 residues. The ends lost 3 bases at V and 3 bases at J; junction bases unmatched: 11. Germline V lookup: CDR1 SQVTM, CDR2 ANQGSEA. This CDR3 is CSVETSGTGVDYEQYF. In DNA form, the CDR3 reads TGCAGCGTTGAGACTTCCGGGACAGGGGTCGACTACGAGCAGTACTTC.

This clonotype was counted only a few times. The chain has TRBV27 and TRBJ2-7; possible D gene TRBD1, 6 bases. Per the germline V gene, CDR1 is MNHEY and CDR2 is SMNVEV (reference sequence). CDR3 length: 15 amino acids. Trimming left V 3 bases short and J 2 bases short, with 14 bases between. The CDR3: CASSLNQGMPYEQYF. CDR3 DNA sequence: TGTGCCAGCAGTTTGAACCAGGGGATGCCCTACGAGCAGTACTTC.

There are many counts of this clonotype. The V call is TRBV12-3 or TRBV12-4, the J call TRBJ1-1; D is uncertain. The CDR3 has 14 amino acids. V was clipped by 3 bases and J by 1 base, with 9 bases between them. The CDR3 DNA follows: TGTGCCAGCAGTTTCGGGCCCCGGAACACTGAAGCTTTCTTT. Its protein is CASSFGPRNTEAFF.

This clonotype was observed a handful of times. The chain joins TRBV15 to TRBJ2-1; 10 positions match TRBD1. Germline V gives CDR1 LNHNV, CDR2 YYDKDF (reference sequence). The CDR3 runs 16 residues. With 2 bases clipped from V and 3 bases from J, the junction kept 4 bases outside the gene matches. In nucleotides, the CDR3 is TGTGCCACCAGCAGATCAGGGACAGGGGACTACAATGAGCAGTTCTTC. Protein product: CATSRSGTGDYNEQFF.

This clonotype occurred many times. One end of the junction is discordant with germline, which a read error may explain. The chain combines TRBV7-7 with TRBJ2-1; TRBD2 matches at 7 bases. The CDR3 is 13 residues long. Looked up from germline, CDR1 is SSHAT and CDR2 is FNYEAQ (reference sequence). In DNA, the CDR3 is TGTGCTAGCAGCTTAGGGGCGGGAGATGAGCAGTTCTTC. Residues: CASSLGAGDEQFF.

This clonotype showed up just a few times. The chain has TRBV20-1 and TRBJ1-6; D is ambiguous. This CDR3 comprises 13 residues. Germline values: CDR1 DFQATT, CDR2 SNEGSKA (reference sequence). V was trimmed by 3 bases and J by 7 bases, leaving 10 bases between them. The CDR3 coding sequence is TGCAGTGCTAGTTTTCGGGAAAATTCACCCCTCCACTTT. It encodes CSASFRENSPLHF.